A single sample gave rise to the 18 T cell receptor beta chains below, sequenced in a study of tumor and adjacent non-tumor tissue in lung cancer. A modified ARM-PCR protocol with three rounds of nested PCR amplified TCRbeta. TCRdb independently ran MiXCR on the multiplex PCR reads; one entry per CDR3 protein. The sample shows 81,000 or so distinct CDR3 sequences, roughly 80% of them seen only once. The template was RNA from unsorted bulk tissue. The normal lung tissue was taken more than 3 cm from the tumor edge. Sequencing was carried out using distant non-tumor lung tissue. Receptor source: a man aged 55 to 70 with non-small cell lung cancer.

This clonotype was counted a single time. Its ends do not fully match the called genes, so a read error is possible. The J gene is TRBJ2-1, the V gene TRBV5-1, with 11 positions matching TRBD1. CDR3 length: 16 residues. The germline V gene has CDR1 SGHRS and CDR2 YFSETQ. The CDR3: CASSVGQGASYNKQFF. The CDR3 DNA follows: TGCGCCAGCAGCGTCGGACAGGGGGCATCCTACAATAAGCAGTTCTTC.

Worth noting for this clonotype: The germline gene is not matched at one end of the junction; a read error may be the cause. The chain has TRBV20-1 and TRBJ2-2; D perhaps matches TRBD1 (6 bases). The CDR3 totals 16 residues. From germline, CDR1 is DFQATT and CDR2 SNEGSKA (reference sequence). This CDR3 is CSTRGTRGEDTGELFF. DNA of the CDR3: TGCAGTACTAGGGGGACCAGAGGGGAAGACACCGGGGAGCTGTTTTTT.

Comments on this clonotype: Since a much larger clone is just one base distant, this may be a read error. In nucleotides, the CDR3 is TGTGTCAGCAGCATTAACCAGGCTGTGGACACTGAAGCTTTCTTT. Translating it yields CVSSINQAVDTEAFF. This sequence joins TRBV12-3 or TRBV12-4 and TRBJ1-1; D unclear. The CDR3 totals 15 residues.

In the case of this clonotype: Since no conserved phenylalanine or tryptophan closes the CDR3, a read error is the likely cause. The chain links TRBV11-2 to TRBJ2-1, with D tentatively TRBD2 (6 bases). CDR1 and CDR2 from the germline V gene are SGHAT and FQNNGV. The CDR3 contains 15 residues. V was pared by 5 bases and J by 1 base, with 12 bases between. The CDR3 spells CASSLTSLSYNEQFL. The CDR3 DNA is TGTGCCAGCAGCCTCACTAGCTTGTCCTACAATGAGCAGTTCCTC.

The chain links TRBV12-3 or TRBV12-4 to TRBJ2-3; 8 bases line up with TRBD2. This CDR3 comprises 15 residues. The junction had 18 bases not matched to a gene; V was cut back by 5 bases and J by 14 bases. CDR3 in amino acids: CASSQGSGGVTRPYF. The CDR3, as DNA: TGTGCCAGCAGTCAGGGGAGCGGGGGAGTCACGAGGCCGTATTTT.

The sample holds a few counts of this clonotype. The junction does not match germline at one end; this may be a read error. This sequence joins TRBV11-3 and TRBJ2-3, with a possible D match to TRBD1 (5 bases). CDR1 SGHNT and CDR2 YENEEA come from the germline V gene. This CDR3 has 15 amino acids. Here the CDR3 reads CVSSLDKGQGDTQYF. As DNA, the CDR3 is TGTGTCAGCAGCTTAGATAAGGGTCAGGGAGATACGCAGTATTTT.

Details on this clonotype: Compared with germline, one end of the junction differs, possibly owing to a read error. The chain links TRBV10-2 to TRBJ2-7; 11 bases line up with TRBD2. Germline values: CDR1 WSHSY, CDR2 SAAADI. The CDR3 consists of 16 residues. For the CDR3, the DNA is TGCACCAGCAGTGAGTCAATAGCGGGAGGGCAAGAGACTCAGTACTTC. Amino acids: CTSSESIAGGQETQYF.

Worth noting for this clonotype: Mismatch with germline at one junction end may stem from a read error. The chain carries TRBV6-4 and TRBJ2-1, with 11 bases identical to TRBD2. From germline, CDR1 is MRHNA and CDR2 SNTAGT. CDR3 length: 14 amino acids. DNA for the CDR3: TGTGCCAGCAGCGGGACTAGCGGAAGCAATGTGCAGTTCTTC. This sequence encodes CASSGTSGSNVQFF.

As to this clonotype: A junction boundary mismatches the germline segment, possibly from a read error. The CDR3 is CANSLQNSNIEAFF. CDR3 coding DNA: TGTGCCAACAGCTTACAGAACTCGAACATTGAAGCTTTCTTT. The chain has TRBV11-3 and TRBJ1-1, with D uncertain. CDR3 size: 14 residues. The V gene's germline CDR1 is SGHNT and CDR2 YENEEA.

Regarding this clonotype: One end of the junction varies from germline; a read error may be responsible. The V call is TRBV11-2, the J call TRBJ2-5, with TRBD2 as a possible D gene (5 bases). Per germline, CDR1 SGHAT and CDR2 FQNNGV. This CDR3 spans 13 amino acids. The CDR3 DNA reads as TGTGCCATCAGCAAAGGCTCGGGGGAGACCCAGTACTTC. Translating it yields CAISKGSGETQYF. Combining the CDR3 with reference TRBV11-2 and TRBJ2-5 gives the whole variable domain EAGVAQSPRYKIIEKRQSVAFWCNPISGHATLYWYQQILGQGPKLLIQFQNNGVVDDSQLPKDRFSAERLKGVDSTLKIQPAKLEDSAVYLCAISKGSGETQYFGPGTRLLVL.

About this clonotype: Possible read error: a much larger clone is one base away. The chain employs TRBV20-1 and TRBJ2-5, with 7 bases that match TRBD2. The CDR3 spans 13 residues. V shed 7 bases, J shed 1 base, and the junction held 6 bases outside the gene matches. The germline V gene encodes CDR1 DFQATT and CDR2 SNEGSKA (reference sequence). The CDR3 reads CSVSRTSQETQYF. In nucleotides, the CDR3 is TGCAGTGTTTCGAGGACTAGCCAAGAGACCCAGTACTTC.

DNA for the CDR3: TGCAGTGCTAACTCCCTGTCGCGAGGGGGCAATGAGCAGTTCTTC. Residues: CSANSLSRGGNEQFF. The chain joins TRBV20-1 to TRBJ2-1, with D possibly being TRBD1 (6 bases). The CDR3 is 15 amino acids. Germline V gene sequence: CDR1 DFQATT, CDR2 SNEGSKA (reference sequence). The V and J ends lost 4 bases and 6 bases respectively, with 19 bases between them.

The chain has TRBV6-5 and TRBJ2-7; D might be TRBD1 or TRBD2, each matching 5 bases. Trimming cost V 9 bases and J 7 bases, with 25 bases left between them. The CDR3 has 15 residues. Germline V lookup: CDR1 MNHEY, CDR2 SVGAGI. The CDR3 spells CASGNRGVTRYEQYF. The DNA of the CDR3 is TGTGCCAGTGGCAATAGGGGAGTCACTCGCTATGAGCAGTACTTC.

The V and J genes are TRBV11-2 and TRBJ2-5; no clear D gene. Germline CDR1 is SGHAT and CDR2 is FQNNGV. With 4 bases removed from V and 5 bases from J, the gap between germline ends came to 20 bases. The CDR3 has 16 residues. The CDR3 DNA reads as TGTGCCAGCAGCTCCACATTGGGTCGGCCAAAGGAGACCCAGTACTTC. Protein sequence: CASSSTLGRPKETQYF.

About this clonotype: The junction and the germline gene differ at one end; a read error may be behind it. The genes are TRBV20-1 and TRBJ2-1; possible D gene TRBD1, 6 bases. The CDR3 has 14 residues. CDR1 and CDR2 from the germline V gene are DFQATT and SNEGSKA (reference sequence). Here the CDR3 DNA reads TGCATTGCTCCCCACCCACAGGGAGTCAATGAGCAGTTCTTC. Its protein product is CIAPHPQGVNEQFF.

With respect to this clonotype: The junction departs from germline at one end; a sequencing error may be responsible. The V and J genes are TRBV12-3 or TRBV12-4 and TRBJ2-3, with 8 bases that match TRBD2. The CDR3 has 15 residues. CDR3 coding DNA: TGTGCCAGCAGTCGGAGGAGCGGGGGAGTCACGGGGCCGCATTTT. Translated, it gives CASSRRSGGVTGPHF.

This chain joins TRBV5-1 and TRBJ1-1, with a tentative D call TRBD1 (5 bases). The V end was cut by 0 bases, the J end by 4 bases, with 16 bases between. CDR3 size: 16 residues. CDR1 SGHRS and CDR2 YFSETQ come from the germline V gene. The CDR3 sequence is CASSLEGAPGGTEAFF. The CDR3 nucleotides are TGCGCCAGCAGCTTGGAAGGGGCCCCGGGTGGCACTGAAGCTTTCTTT.

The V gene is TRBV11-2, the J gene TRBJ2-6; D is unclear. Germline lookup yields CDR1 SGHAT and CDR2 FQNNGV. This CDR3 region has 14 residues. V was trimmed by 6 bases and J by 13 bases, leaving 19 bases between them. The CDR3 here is CASSPISWAKVLTF. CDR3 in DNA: TGTGCCAGCAGTCCTATCTCATGGGCGAAGGTCCTGACTTTC. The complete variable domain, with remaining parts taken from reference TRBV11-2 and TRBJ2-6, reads EAGVAQSPRYKIIEKRQSVAFWCNPISGHATLYWYQQILGQGPKLLIQFQNNGVVDDSQLPKDRFSAERLKGVDSTLKIQPAKLEDSAVYLCASSPISWAKVLTFGAGSRLTVL.